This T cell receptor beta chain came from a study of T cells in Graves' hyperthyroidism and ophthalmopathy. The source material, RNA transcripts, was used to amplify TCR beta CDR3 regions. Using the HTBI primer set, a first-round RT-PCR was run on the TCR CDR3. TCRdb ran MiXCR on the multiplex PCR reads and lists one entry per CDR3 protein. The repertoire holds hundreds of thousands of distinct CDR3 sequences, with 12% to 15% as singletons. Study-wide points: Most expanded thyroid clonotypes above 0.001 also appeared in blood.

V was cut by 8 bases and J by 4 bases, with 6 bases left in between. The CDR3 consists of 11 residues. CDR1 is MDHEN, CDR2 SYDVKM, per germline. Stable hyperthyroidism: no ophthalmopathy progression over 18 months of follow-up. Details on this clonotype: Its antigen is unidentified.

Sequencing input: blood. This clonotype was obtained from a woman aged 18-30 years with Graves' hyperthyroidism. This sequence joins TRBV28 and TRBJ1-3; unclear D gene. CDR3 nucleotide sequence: TGTGCCAGCGAGTTCGGAAACACCATATATTTT. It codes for CASEFGNTIYF. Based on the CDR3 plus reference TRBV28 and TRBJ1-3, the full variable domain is DVKVTQSSRYLVKRTGEKVFLECVQDMDHENMFWYRQDPGLGLRLIYFSYDVKMKEKGDIPEGYSVSREKKERFSLILESASTNQTSMYLCASEFGNTIYFGEGSWLTVV.